These T cell receptor beta chains were read from a single sample in a study of CD8 T cells in Susac syndrome. TCRdb redid the calling of the immunoSEQ multiplex PCR reads with MiXCR, one entry per CDR3 protein. The profile shows 150,000 to 200,000 distinct CDR3 sequences, just under 95% of them singletons. The specimen sequenced was CD4+ T cells from PBMCs. The origin of the receptors is a human donor in good health. Both conserved end residues are part of each CDR3. D genes are given only for firm matches. Only some rows state a clone size, as once, few, many or a class for expanded clones.

v_gene	j_gene	abundance	d_gene	CDR3aa	CDR3nt
TRBV11-2	TRBJ2-4	.	.	CASSWGDENIQYF	TGTGCCAGCAGCTGGGGCGACGAAAACATTCAGTACTTC
TRBV12-3/TRBV12-4	TRBJ2-1	.	.	CASSMMRGSYNEQFF	TGTGCCAGCAGTATGATGAGGGGTTCCTACAATGAGCAGTTCTTC
TRBV18	TRBJ1-6	.	.	CASSPPSGVNSPLHF	TGTGCCAGCTCACCACCGTCAGGGGTTAATTCACCCCTCCACTTT
TRBV7-9	TRBJ2-2	.	.	CASSLGLWGQTNTGELFF	TGTGCCAGCAGCTTAGGTCTCTGGGGTCAGACGAACACCGGGGAGCTGTTTTTT
TRBV12-3/TRBV12-4	TRBJ1-2	.	TRBD1	CASNPGQRFYGYTF	TGTGCCAGCAACCCGGGACAGCGCTTCTATGGCTACACCTTC
TRBV2	TRBJ2-2	.	.	CASSEGETGELFF	TGTGCCAGCAGTGAAGGGGAGACCGGGGAGCTGTTTTTT
TRBV20-1	TRBJ1-2	.	.	CSARTDNYGYTF	TGCAGTGCTAGGACAGATAACTATGGCTACACCTTC
TRBV2	TRBJ2-7	.	.	CASGKGRRRDGYEQYF	TGTGCCAGTGGGAAGGGTCGACGGCGGGATGGTTACGAGCAGTACTTC
TRBV5-1	TRBJ1-2	.	.	CATRNRTAGYGYTF	TGCGCCACCCGAAATCGGACAGCGGGCTATGGCTACACCTTC
TRBV20-1	TRBJ1-5	few	.	CSARQGNQPQHF	TGCAGTGCTAGACAGGGAAATCAGCCCCAGCATTTT
TRBV2	TRBJ2-1	.	.	CASSVGTYNEQFF	TGTGCCAGCAGTGTCGGCACTTACAATGAGCAGTTCTTC
TRBV18	TRBJ2-2	.	.	CASSPPSRGLNTGELFF	TGTGCCAGCTCACCACCGAGCCGGGGTCTAAACACCGGGGAGCTGTTTTTT
TRBV19	TRBJ1-5	.	TRBD1	CASSMGTGQPQHF	TGTGCCAGTAGTATGGGGACAGGTCAGCCCCAGCATTTT
TRBV20-1	TRBJ2-1	.	TRBD2	CSALSLAGDIHNEQFF	TGCAGTGCCCTTTCTCTAGCGGGGGATATTCACAATGAGCAGTTCTTC
TRBV6-6	TRBJ1-2	.	.	CASGTVAANGYTF	TGTGCCAGCGGTACGGTAGCCGCGAACGGCTACACCTTC
TRBV29-1	TRBJ2-5	.	.	CSASLEGRETQYF	TGCAGCGCCTCTTTAGAGGGGCGAGAGACCCAGTACTTC
TRBV29-1	TRBJ2-3	.	.	CSVARDAGNTQYF	TGCAGCGTAGCCCGGGACGCGGGCAATACGCAGTATTTT
TRBV6-6	TRBJ1-6	.	.	CASSQSSPNSPLHF	TGTGCCAGCAGTCAGAGCAGTCCTAATTCACCCCTCCACTTT
TRBV3-1	TRBJ2-7	.	TRBD2	CASSWSGGYDEQYF	TGTGCCAGCAGCTGGAGCGGGGGGTACGACGAGCAGTACTTC
TRBV30	TRBJ2-1	.	.	CAWSVSLVEQFF	TGTGCCTGGAGTGTTTCACTGGTTGAGCAGTTCTTC
TRBV29-1	TRBJ1-5	.	TRBD1	CSVAPTGGGQPQHF	TGCAGCGTTGCGCCTACAGGGGGAGGTCAGCCCCAGCATTTT
TRBV20-1	TRBJ2-1	.	TRBD2	CSAEGLAGESYNEQFF	TGCAGTGCTGAGGGGCTAGCGGGGGAAAGTTACAATGAGCAGTTCTTC
TRBV7-9	TRBJ1-2	.	.	CASNPGPGYTF	TGTGCCAGCAATCCGGGGCCTGGCTACACCTTC
TRBV5-1	TRBJ2-3	.	TRBD1	CASATTGGSFYTQYF	TGCGCCAGCGCTACCACAGGGGGCTCCTTTTATACGCAGTATTTT
TRBV29-1	TRBJ2-2	.	.	CSVVEPGNTGELFF	TGCAGCGTTGTTGAGCCGGGGAACACCGGGGAGCTGTTTTTT
TRBV20-1	TRBJ2-5	.	.	CSVTGGGQETQYF	TGCAGTGTAACAGGGGGGGGTCAAGAGACCCAGTACTTC
TRBV6-1	TRBJ2-6	.	TRBD1	CASRLKPGTGGGGANVLTF	TGTGCCAGCAGGCTAAAACCCGGGACAGGGGGCGGAGGGGCCAACGTCCTGACTTTC
TRBV5-4	TRBJ2-5	.	TRBD2	CASSPGTSEQETQYF	TGTGCCAGCAGCCCCGGGACTAGCGAGCAAGAGACCCAGTACTTC
TRBV20-1	TRBJ2-5	.	TRBD1	CSAAGQGGGQETQYF	TGCAGTGCTGCCGGACAGGGGGGAGGTCAAGAGACCCAGTACTTC
TRBV2	TRBJ1-1	.	TRBD1	CASRGTGAGTEAFF	TGTGCCAGCAGGGGGACAGGGGCTGGGACTGAAGCTTTCTTT
TRBV20-1	TRBJ2-1	.	.	CSAILAYNEQFF	TGCAGTGCTATTCTAGCGTACAATGAGCAGTTCTTC
TRBV5-1	TRBJ2-6	.	.	CASSSTGANVLTF	TGCGCCAGCAGCTCCACGGGGGCCAACGTCCTGACTTTC
TRBV14	TRBJ2-7	.	TRBD1	CASSRPGQGFPPREQYF	TGTGCCAGCAGCCGCCCGGGACAGGGTTTCCCCCCTCGCGAGCAGTACTTC
TRBV3-1	TRBJ2-7	.	.	CASSQDYTGNEQYF	TGTGCCAGCAGCCAAGATTACACAGGGAACGAGCAGTACTTC
TRBV18	TRBJ1-2	.	TRBD1	CASSPPTGGSANYGYTF	TGTGCCAGCTCACCCCCGACAGGGGGCTCCGCTAACTATGGCTACACCTTC
TRBV29-1	TRBJ2-5	.	.	CSVGLQTQETQYF	TGCAGCGTTGGGCTTCAAACCCAAGAGACCCAGTACTTC
TRBV5-4	TRBJ2-1	.	TRBD2	CASSRGGLAGWNEQFF	TGTGCCAGCAGCCGGGGGGGACTAGCGGGGTGGAATGAGCAGTTCTTC
TRBV18	TRBJ2-5	.	.	CASSPAGETQYF	TGTGCCAGCTCACCCGCGGGAGAGACCCAGTACTTC
TRBV19	TRBJ1-2	.	.	CASCSSFGSGYTF	TGTGCCAGTTGCTCCTCCTTCGGGTCCGGCTACACCTTC
TRBV7-2	TRBJ1-5	.	.	CASSLAKGGQPQHF	TGTGCCAGCAGCTTAGCCAAGGGTGGGCAGCCCCAGCATTTT
TRBV12-5	TRBJ2-6	once	.	CASGLVLGTGANVLTF	TGTGCTAGTGGTTTGGTATTAGGTACTGGGGCCAACGTCCTGACTTTC
TRBV20-1	TRBJ2-7	.	.	CSARGQLADYEQYF	TGCAGTGCGAGGGGGCAACTAGCGGACTACGAGCAGTACTTC
TRBV29-1	TRBJ2-3	few	.	CSVGGADTQYF	TGCAGCGTTGGAGGGGCAGATACGCAGTATTTT
TRBV7-2	TRBJ1-5	.	.	CASSGLYNQPQHF	TGTGCCAGCAGCGGCCTTTACAATCAGCCCCAGCATTTT
TRBV12-3/TRBV12-4	TRBJ2-7	.	.	CASTQGLGEQYF	TGTGCCAGCACCCAGGGGCTGGGGGAGCAGTACTTC
TRBV7-3	TRBJ2-6	.	.	CASSPKRANVLTF	TGTGCCAGCAGCCCAAAAAGGGCCAACGTCCTGACTTTC
TRBV2	TRBJ2-5	.	.	CASIQDGGQETQYF	TGTGCCAGCATTCAGGACGGTGGGCAAGAGACCCAGTACTTC
TRBV7-2	TRBJ1-2	.	.	CASSSNQGRGYGYTF	TGTGCCAGCAGCTCCAACCAGGGTAGAGGCTATGGCTACACCTTC
TRBV7-9	TRBJ1-1	.	.	CASSRGWRANTEAFF	TGTGCCAGCAGCCGGGGATGGAGGGCGAACACTGAAGCTTTCTTT
TRBV5-4	TRBJ2-1	.	.	CASSIPSSSDNEQFF	TGTGCCAGCAGCATTCCCAGCTCTTCGGACAATGAGCAGTTCTTC
TRBV4-2	TRBJ2-2	few	TRBD2	CASSQEDSGGAGELFF	TGTGCCAGCAGCCAAGAAGATAGCGGGGGGGCCGGGGAGCTGTTTTTT
TRBV4-2	TRBJ1-2	.	.	CASSQEGQGRSYGYTF	TGTGCCAGCAGCCAGGAAGGCCAGGGCAGGAGCTATGGCTACACCTTC
TRBV24-1	TRBJ2-7	.	TRBD1	CATSDPGTGGHEQYF	TGTGCCACCAGTGATCCCGGGACAGGGGGCCACGAGCAGTACTTC
TRBV20-1	TRBJ2-1	.	.	CSVLLRDKHNEQFF	TGCAGTGTTCTTCTCCGGGACAAACACAATGAGCAGTTCTTC
TRBV6-1	TRBJ2-6	.	.	CASSPGSWSGANVLTF	TGTGCCAGCAGCCCCGGGTCATGGTCTGGGGCCAACGTCCTGACTTTC
TRBV10-3	TRBJ1-5	.	.	CAISESTLSNQPQHF	TGTGCCATCAGTGAATCGACGCTGAGCAATCAGCCCCAGCATTTT
TRBV29-1	TRBJ2-3	.	.	CSVEGIAGRTSSTDTQYF	TGCAGCGTTGAGGGGATCGCGGGGCGTACCTCTAGCACAGATACGCAGTATTTT
TRBV10-3	TRBJ2-1	once	.	CAIRGRAGQTIEQFF	TGTGCCATCAGGGGCCGCGCGGGACAGACTATAGAGCAGTTCTTC